What follows are 15 T cell receptor beta chains derived from one specimen sequenced in a study of a mutant IDH1 vaccine in newly diagnosed glioma. Time point reported: baseline, week 1 (first vaccination visit). Regarding treatment: pre-vaccination baseline after standard-of-care therapy. Libraries were prepared by immunoSEQ multiplex PCR; TCRdb keeps only in-frame clonotypes and omits some of them. The repertoire has some 19,000 clones, approximately 85% of them found once; the top ten carry 5.4%. The sample consisted of PBMCs, taken from a glioma patient treated with radiotherapy, temozolomide or both. These receptors all stem from a man between 35 and 55 years old with glioma.

The V call is TRBV25-1, the J call TRBJ2-5; D could derive from TRBD1 or TRBD2 (5 bases each). Trimming pared 8 bases from V and 2 bases from J, leaving 15 bases between. The germline V gene has CDR1 MGHDK and CDR2 SYGVNS. The CDR3 extends over 14 amino acids. In DNA form, the CDR3 reads TGTGCCAGCGGCACTCCTTGGGGGCAAGAGACCCAGTACTTC. Its protein is CASGTPWGQETQYF.

The chain uses TRBV6-4 and TRBJ2-3, with D unclear. The CDR3 sequence is 14 residues long. The V gene's germline CDR1 is MRHNA and CDR2 SNTAGT. V lost 1 base and J lost 1, with 6 bases in between. The CDR3 sequence is CASSDLAGTDTQYF. The DNA of the CDR3 is TGTGCCAGCAGTGACTTGGCGGGCACAGATACGCAGTATTTT.

The genes are TRBV28 and TRBJ1-5; a possible D gene is TRBD1 (5 bases). The germline CDR1 and CDR2 sequences are MDHEN and SYDVKM. V gave up 8 bases and J gave up 6 bases, with 20 bases separating them. CDR3 length: 15 residues. The CDR3 here is CASHSVGGIGQPQHF. In DNA, the CDR3 is TGTGCCAGCCACTCAGTCGGGGGTATAGGTCAGCCCCAGCATTTT.

This clone was seen a single time. The chain carries TRBV4-3 and TRBJ2-1; D not certain. The germline gives CDR1 LGHNA, CDR2 YSLEER. The CDR3 covers 15 residues. V was clipped by 0 bases and J by 1 base, with 7 bases between them. The CDR3 region has the DNA TGCGCCAGCAGCCAAGACTCGTCGTCCTACAATGAGCAGTTCTTC. Protein: CASSQDSSSYNEQFF.

V and J are TRBV5-4 and TRBJ2-1, with 7 bases that match TRBD2. Germline CDR1 SGHNT, CDR2 YYREEE (reference sequence). This CDR3 spans 16 amino acids. The trim removed 0 bases at V and 9 bases at J, leaving 12 bases unmatched. CDR3 DNA: TGTGCCAGCAGCTTGGATGCGGGAGCCCCTGGGAGTGAGCAGTTCTTC. It specifies CASSLDAGAPGSEQFF.

In its sample, this clone was seen once. The chain couples TRBV7-2 to TRBJ1-5, with 7 bases aligning to TRBD1. This CDR3 has 13 amino acids. Germline values: CDR1 SGHTA, CDR2 FQGNSA. V was pared by 7 bases and J by 8 bases, with 8 bases of the junction left unmatched. CDR3 protein: CASTLGGAKPQHF. Written as DNA, the CDR3 is TGTGCCAGCACCCTAGGGGGCGCGAAGCCCCAGCATTTT.

The rearrangement uses TRBV5-1 and TRBJ2-3; a possible D gene is TRBD1 (6 bases). V lost 4 bases and J 3 bases, leaving 15 bases between the germline ends. Per the germline V gene, CDR1 is SGHRS and CDR2 is YFSETQ. CDR3 length equals 15 residues. The CDR3 sequence is CASSDSDSRTDTQYF. CDR3 coding DNA: TGCGCCAGCAGCGACTCGGACAGCCGAACAGATACGCAGTATTTT.

This rearrangement joins TRBV7-9 to TRBJ1-5; tentative D call: TRBD1 (5 bases). The CDR3 has 18 amino acids. CDR1 is SEHNR, CDR2 FQNEAQ, per germline (reference sequence). Deletions cut 3 bases from V and 0 bases from J, with 18 bases between. The CDR3 sequence is CASSFVDSAHYSNQPQHF. The CDR3 DNA reads as TGTGCCAGCAGCTTTGTAGACAGCGCACATTATAGCAATCAGCCCCAGCATTTT.

This chain connects TRBV18 to TRBJ1-5; 7 nucleotides align to TRBD1. Germline assignment: CDR1 KGHSH and CDR2 LQKENI. There are 14 residues in the CDR3. The junction had 5 bases not matched to a gene; V was cut back by 5 bases and J by 4 bases. The CDR3 DNA follows: TGTGCCAGCTCAGCGGGGACAGCGAATCAGCCCCAGCATTTT. This codes for CASSAGTANQPQHF. The whole variable domain, filled in from reference TRBV18 and TRBJ1-5, reads NAGVMQNPRHLVRRRGQEARLRCSPMKGHSHVYWYRQLPEEGLKFMVYLQKENIIDESGMPKERFSAEFPKEGPSILRIQQVVRGDSAAYFCASSAGTANQPQHFGDGTRLSIL.

The rearrangement uses TRBV30 and TRBJ1-1; TRBD1 agrees at 7 bases. The J segment lost 1 base and the V segment lost 3 bases, leaving 5 bases of the junction unmatched. CDR3 length: 14 residues. Germline CDR1 is GTSNPN and CDR2 is SVGIG (reference sequence). The CDR3 reads CAWRSGQPNTEAFF. DNA for the CDR3: TGTGCCTGGAGGTCGGGACAGCCGAACACTGAAGCTTTCTTT.

This clone showed up just a few times. This rearrangement joins TRBV7-2 to TRBJ1-1; no clear D gene. Deletions cut 5 bases from V and 3 bases from J, with 16 bases between. This CDR3 is built from 15 residues. Germline lookup yields CDR1 SGHTA and CDR2 FQGNSA. The CDR3 here is CASSRRPGVDTEAFF. CDR3 DNA: TGTGCCAGCAGCCGCCGCCCCGGGGTGGACACTGAAGCTTTCTTT.

The gene calls are TRBV5-6 and TRBJ1-4; no definite D call. The V gene's germline CDR1 is SGHDT and CDR2 YYEEEE. Trimming removed 5 bases from V and 3 bases from J, with 20 bases in between. CDR3 length: 17 amino acids. CDR3: CASSSLRSQLANEKLFF. The CDR3 DNA reads as TGTGCCAGCAGTTCCCTGCGATCCCAGTTGGCTAATGAAAAACTGTTTTTT.

The chain is built from TRBV5-5 and TRBJ1-6; TRBD1 aligns across 10 bases. Trimming took 5 bases from V and 14 from J; bases not matched to a gene: 10. This CDR3 comprises 14 residues. Germline CDR1 and CDR2: SGHKS and YYEKEE (reference sequence). In DNA, the CDR3 is TGTGCCAGCAGTACCGACAGGGGGCAACATACCCTCCACTTT. Its translation is CASSTDRGQHTLHF.

The V and J genes are TRBV27 and TRBJ1-6, with 8 bases lining up with TRBD1. After removal of 5 bases from V and 8 bases from J, the junction contained 5 bases not matched to a gene. CDR1 MNHEY and CDR2 SMNVEV come from the germline V gene (reference sequence). This CDR3 spans 14 amino acids. The CDR3 is CASSPDRVYSPLHF. CDR3 sequence (DNA): TGTGCCAGCAGTCCGGACAGGGTGTATTCACCCCTCCACTTT.

A few counts support this clone. The genes are TRBV2 and TRBJ1-5; 9 nucleotides agree with TRBD1. V lost 7 bases and J lost 4; bases outside the gene matches: 5. Germline V gene data show CDR1 as SNHLY and CDR2 as FYNNEI. This CDR3 region has 14 residues. The CDR3 sequence: CASKVGQGNQPQHF. CDR3 nucleotides: TGTGCCAGCAAGGTTGGACAGGGGAATCAGCCCCAGCATTTT.